These 5 T cell receptor beta chains share one sample of origin, sequenced in a study of cytomegalovirus exposure and HLA in healthy donors (dated 2017 in TCRdb). Library preparation employed the immunoSEQ multiplex PCR assay. The multiplex PCR relied on a mix of 60 forward primers for TCR Vbeta segments and 13 reverse primers for TCR Jbeta segments. Held by TCRdb, this immuneACCESS table contains in-frame sequences only and omits some clones. Under half of the omission traces to an unresolved V gene where checked; the cause of the rest is unknown. This sample holds roughly 130,000 clones; around 80% were observed only once. More than 1.5% of the sample belongs to the ten largest clones. The material sequenced was PBMCs. The receptors were gathered from a man between 18 and 35 years old in good health and CMV-seronegative.

V usage is TRBV27 and J usage is TRBJ1-5; TRBD1 is a possible D gene (5 bases). Germline assignment: CDR1 MNHEY and CDR2 SMNVEV (reference sequence). V dropped 2 bases and J dropped 3 bases, with 17 bases sitting between them. The CDR3 runs 17 residues. CDR3 protein: CASSLGQVRGYNQPQHF. CDR3 nucleotide sequence: TGTGCCAGCAGTTTAGGTCAGGTAAGGGGCTACAATCAGCCCCAGCATTTT.

The chain has TRBV29-1 and TRBJ2-7; TRBD2 might be the D (6 bases). V was pared by 4 bases and J by 0 bases, with 19 bases between. Germline values: CDR1 SQVTM, CDR2 ANQGSEA. The CDR3 totals 16 residues. CDR3 in amino acids: CSVAPGDFLSSYEQYF. The DNA for the CDR3 is TGCAGCGTTGCCCCCGGGGACTTCCTGAGCTCCTACGAGCAGTACTTC.

This chain connects TRBV5-4 to TRBJ2-3; D gene ambiguous. Germline CDR1 is SGHNT and CDR2 is YYREEE (reference sequence). The CDR3 sequence is 13 residues long. The ends were cut back, 1 base at V and 0 bases at J, with 3 bases in the middle. The CDR3 region has the DNA TGTGCCAGCAGCTTGTATAGCACAGATACGCAGTATTTT. This sequence encodes CASSLYSTDTQYF.

This clone has a single count. The genes are TRBV7-2 and TRBJ2-5; D is ambiguous. The germline gives CDR1 SGHTA, CDR2 FQGNSA. Trimming stripped 2 bases from V and 1 base from J, with 2 bases between. The CDR3 sequence is 12 residues long. CDR3 in DNA: TGTGCCAGCAGCTTACTCCAAGAGACCCAGTACTTC. Its protein product is CASSLLQETQYF.

This chain joins TRBV28 and TRBJ2-3; 8 bases agree with TRBD1. Per germline, CDR1 MDHEN and CDR2 SYDVKM. The CDR3 runs 20 residues. V gave up 3 bases and J gave up 0 bases; unmatched junction bases: 17. The CDR3 spells CASSFQTRTSQGASTDTQYF. CDR3 nucleotides: TGTGCCAGCAGTTTCCAGACCCGTACATCGCAGGGGGCGAGCACAGATACGCAGTATTTT.